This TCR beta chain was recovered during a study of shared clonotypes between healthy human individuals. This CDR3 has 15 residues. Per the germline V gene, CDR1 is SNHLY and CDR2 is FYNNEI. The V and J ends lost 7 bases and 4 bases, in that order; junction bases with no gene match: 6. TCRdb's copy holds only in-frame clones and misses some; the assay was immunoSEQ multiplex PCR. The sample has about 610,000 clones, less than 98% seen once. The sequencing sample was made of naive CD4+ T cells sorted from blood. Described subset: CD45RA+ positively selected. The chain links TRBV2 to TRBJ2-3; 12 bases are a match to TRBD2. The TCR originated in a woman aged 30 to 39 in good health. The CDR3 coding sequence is TGTGCCAGCACTCGACTAGCGGGAGACTCAGATACGCAGTATTTT. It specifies CASTRLAGDSDTQYF.